The 3 T cell receptor beta chains given below trace back to one sample, sequenced in a study of OX40 agonist ivuxolimab in advanced cancers. Receptor libraries were prepared by the immunoSEQ multiplex PCR assay. The clones in this table, taken by TCRdb from immuneACCESS, are in-frame only. Not every clone is retained; where verified, under half of the shortfall comes from an unresolved V gene, and the cause of the rest is unknown. The sample data list about 70,000 clones, and 85% of these were observed just once. The ten biggest clones cover roughly 0.58% of the sample. Sequenced material: CD4+ or CD8+ T cells sorted from blood, taken in a trial of the OX40 agonist ivuxolimab. These receptors were taken from an adult with an advanced solid tumor such as melanoma, head and neck, liver or kidney cancer.

The chain recombines TRBV14 with TRBJ2-5; unclear D gene. CDR3 size: 14 residues. CDR1 is SGHDN, CDR2 FVKESK, per germline. V lost 0 bases and J lost 7, with 12 bases in between. In nucleotides, the CDR3 is TGTGCCAGCAGCCAAGACTGGGCCATGGTGACCCAGTACTTC. Encoded protein: CASSQDWAMVTQYF.

The rearrangement links TRBV7-2 to TRBJ1-3; 7 nucleotides match TRBD1. V was clipped by 5 bases and J by 4 bases; unmatched bases: 5. CDR3 length: 14 residues. The germline V gene encodes CDR1 SGHTA and CDR2 FQGNSA. The CDR3 DNA reads as TGTGCCAGCAGCCAGAGGGGGCCAGGAAACACCATATATTTT. Residues: CASSQRGPGNTIYF.

Worth noting for this clone: The sample holds other DNA sequences that translate to the same CDR3. The rearrangement links TRBV6-5 to TRBJ1-1; weak D call: TRBD1 (5 bases). This CDR3 has 14 amino acids. Per the germline V gene, CDR1 is MNHEY and CDR2 is SVGAGI. Between the trimmed V and J ends, which lost 0 bases and 0 bases, there was a span of 5 bases. The CDR3 protein is CASSYSTVNTEAFF. As DNA, the CDR3 is TGTGCCAGCAGTTACTCGACAGTGAACACTGAAGCTTTCTTT.